One sample yielded the 29 T cell receptor beta chains listed below, sequenced in a study of T-cell reconstitution after alpha-beta-depleted transplantation in children. Preparation of the TCRbeta library involved a method that used unique molecular identifiers. Each CDR3 protein is one row after TCRdb ran MiXCR on the PCR reads. The sample consists of some 48,000 distinct CDR3 sequences, approximately 6% of them appearing once. Specimen: PBMCs, mostly from graft donor cells, collected 60 days after TCRalphabeta/CD19-depleted stem cell transplant. Receptor source: a female patient under 10 years old who had a stem cell transplant for aplastic anemia, so the T cells may come from the graft donor.

This clonotype was found many times. This rearrangement joins TRBV5-1 to TRBJ1-6, with D possibly matching TRBD1 (5 bases). The V gene's germline CDR1 is SGHRS and CDR2 YFSETQ. V shed 0 bases and J shed 0 bases, with 13 bases lying between them. The CDR3 sequence is 18 residues long. The CDR3 bases are TGCGCCAGCAGCTTGGCCCCGGAGGGGAGCTCCTATAATTCACCCCTCCACTTT. Amino acid sequence: CASSLAPEGSSYNSPLHF.

This clonotype has at least ten counts. The rearrangement uses TRBV7-3 and TRBJ2-5, with 10 bases identical to TRBD1. CDR1 SGHTA and CDR2 FQGTGA come from the germline V gene. This CDR3 region has 15 residues. V lost 6 bases and J lost 5; bases outside the gene matches: 9. CDR3 sequence: CASSLGQGMGETQYF. CDR3 DNA: TGTGCCAGCAGTCTGGGACAGGGGATGGGGGAGACCCAGTACTTC.

This clonotype was seen many times. The chain joins TRBV6-2 or TRBV6-3 to TRBJ1-1; no firm D call. Germline-derived CDR1 and CDR2 are MNHEY and SVGEGT. The CDR3 extends over 14 amino acids. V was shortened by 5 bases and J by 5 bases, with 15 bases between the two germline ends. CDR3 sequence: CASSHKGWRTEAFF. The CDR3 DNA is TGTGCCAGCAGTCACAAGGGATGGAGGACTGAAGCTTTCTTT.

This clonotype was counted many times. This chain joins TRBV6-5 and TRBJ1-2; tentatively, D is TRBD1 (5 bases). Germline V gene data show CDR1 as MNHEY and CDR2 as SVGAGI. The CDR3 loop spans 14 amino acids. V was pared by 2 bases and J by 4 bases, with 11 bases between. CDR3 DNA: TGTGCCAGCAGTTACAGGGCGGGGCCCTATGGCTACACCTTC. The encoded protein is CASSYRAGPYGYTF.

This clonotype was seen many times. The V gene is TRBV5-8, the J gene TRBJ2-5, with D perhaps given as TRBD1 or TRBD2 (6 bases each). V dropped 1 base and J dropped 3 bases, with 10 bases sitting between them. Per the germline V gene, CDR1 is SGHTS and CDR2 is YDEGEE. CDR3 length equals 14 residues. In DNA form, the CDR3 reads TGTGCCAGCAGCTTGCGGGGGCGGGAAGAGACCCAGTACTTC. It encodes CASSLRGREETQYF.

This clonotype came up many times. This chain joins TRBV28 and TRBJ1-4; D is unresolved. V was pared by 6 bases and J by 8 bases, with 7 bases between. CDR3 size: 11 residues. Germline V gives CDR1 MDHEN, CDR2 SYDVKM. The CDR3 loop reads CASRLGEKLFF. CDR3 nucleotides: TGTGCCAGCAGGCTAGGGGAAAAACTGTTTTTT.

Note on this clonotype: A much more abundant neighbour one base away suggests this may be a read error. The CDR3 here is CASSLHSGANVLPF. For the CDR3, the DNA is TGTGCCAGCAGCTTACACTCTGGGGCCAACGTCCTGCCTTTC. This chain connects TRBV7-9 to TRBJ2-6; a weak D match, TRBD1 (5 bases). Germline CDR1 and CDR2: SEHNR and FQNEAQ (reference sequence). The CDR3 is 14 residues long.

This clonotype appeared many times. The chain links TRBV10-3 to TRBJ2-3, with TRBD1 as a possible D gene (7 bases). The V and J ends lost 9 bases and 2 bases respectively, with 15 bases between them. Germline CDR1 is ENHRY and CDR2 is SYGVKD. The CDR3 length is 14 residues. CDR3 protein: CAIQRGTDTDTQYF. In DNA, the CDR3 is TGTGCCATTCAACGGGGGACAGACACAGATACGCAGTATTTT.

The table lists this clonotype with many counts. The rearrangement links TRBV20-1 to TRBJ2-1; D is possibly TRBD2 (6 bases). V lost 4 bases and J 3 bases, leaving 19 bases between the germline ends. Looked up from germline, CDR1 is DFQATT and CDR2 is SNEGSKA (reference sequence). The CDR3 is 16 amino acids. The CDR3 nucleotides are TGCAGTGCTACCAGACTAGGGGCGGCCCGCTACAATGAGCAGTTCTTC. Its translation: CSATRLGAARYNEQFF.

This clonotype came up many times. V and J are TRBV4-2 and TRBJ1-2; 7 bases align to TRBD1. The length of the CDR3 is 16 residues. Germline loops: CDR1 LGHNA, CDR2 YNFKEQ. V trimming: 1 base; J trimming: 3 bases; junction bases outside the gene matches: 8. In nucleotides, the CDR3 is TGTGCCAGCAGCCAAGTCCCGAACAGGGGCCACTATGGCTACACCTTC. It specifies CASSQVPNRGHYGYTF.

This clonotype was recorded many times. The chain couples TRBV18 to TRBJ2-2; 12 bases map to TRBD2. The CDR3 length is 15 residues. V gave up 6 bases and J gave up 7 bases; unmatched junction bases: 6. Germline CDR1 KGHSH, CDR2 LQKENI. CDR3 amino acids: CASSPPGLAGGELFF. The CDR3 nucleotides are TGTGCCAGCTCCCCCCCGGGACTAGCGGGCGGGGAGCTGTTTTTT. The whole variable domain, remainder taken from reference TRBV18 and TRBJ2-2, is NAGVMQNPRHLVRRRGQEARLRCSPMKGHSHVYWYRQLPEEGLKFMVYLQKENIIDESGMPKERFSAEFPKEGPSILRIQQVVRGDSAAYFCASSPPGLAGGELFFGEGSRLTVL.

This clonotype has at least ten counts. The CDR3 coding sequence is TGTGCCAGCAGTCGGACTAGCGTTTACGAGCAGTACTTC. Its translation is CASSRTSVYEQYF. The rearrangement joins TRBV27 to TRBJ2-7; 9 bases align to TRBD2. The CDR3 spans 13 residues. V lost 5 bases to trimming and J lost 4 bases; unmatched junction nucleotides: 3. Germline CDR1 and CDR2: MNHEY and SMNVEV (reference sequence).

This clonotype was counted ten times or more. J is TRBJ1-5 and V is TRBV5-6; D perhaps matches TRBD1 (6 bases). Germline V CDR1 and CDR2: SGHDT, YYEEEE. Trimming took 1 base from V and 5 from J, leaving 10 bases between them. The CDR3 runs 14 residues. DNA for the CDR3: TGTGCCAGCAGCTTGACGGGACACGATCAGCCCCAGCATTTT. It is translated as CASSLTGHDQPQHF.

There are a few counts of this clonotype. V and J are TRBV11-3 and TRBJ2-1; D unresolved. The ends were cut back, 0 bases at V and 7 bases at J, with 16 bases in the middle. The CDR3 totals 16 residues. Germline V lookup: CDR1 SGHNT, CDR2 YENEEA. CDR3 sequence: CASSLDRLAGPNEQFF. The CDR3 DNA reads TGTGCCAGCAGCTTAGATCGGTTGGCAGGCCCTAATGAGCAGTTCTTC.

This clonotype was found many times. V and J are TRBV12-3 or TRBV12-4 and TRBJ2-1; TRBD1 is a possible D gene (5 bases). V was pared by 7 bases and J by 7 bases, with 11 bases between. The CDR3 is 12 residues long. CDR3 loop: CASTPRQNEQFF. In DNA form, the CDR3 reads TGTGCCAGCACCCCGCGACAGAATGAGCAGTTCTTC.

The table lists this clonotype with many counts. This sequence joins TRBV27 and TRBJ2-2; no clear D gene. V was shortened by 6 bases and J by 1 base, with 9 bases between the two germline ends. The CDR3 spans 14 residues. Germline lookup yields CDR1 MNHEY and CDR2 SMNVEV (reference sequence). The CDR3 DNA is TGTGCCAGCAGCCTTGCATGGAACACCGGGGAGCTGTTTTTT. Amino acid sequence: CASSLAWNTGELFF.

This clonotype was observed a handful of times. CDR3 sequence (DNA): TGTGCCACCAGCAGAGGACTTCAAGAGACCCAGTACTTC. Protein sequence: CATSRGLQETQYF. This chain uses TRBV15 with TRBJ2-5; D call uncertain. CDR3 length equals 13 residues. Germline-derived CDR1 and CDR2 are LNHNV and YYDKDF (reference sequence). Between the trimmed V and J ends, which lost 1 base and 2 bases, there was a span of 5 bases.

There are a few counts of this clonotype. This chain connects TRBV3-1 to TRBJ2-1; perhaps D is TRBD1 or TRBD2 (5 bases each). Trimming pared 1 base from V and 7 bases from J, leaving 11 bases between. This CDR3 has 14 residues. Germline lookup yields CDR1 LGHDT and CDR2 YNNKEL (reference sequence). The CDR3 sequence is CASSQAGAKNEQFF. For the CDR3, the DNA is TGTGCCAGCAGCCAAGCCGGGGCAAAAAATGAGCAGTTCTTC.

This clonotype was detected many times. The chain is built from TRBV29-1 and TRBJ1-1; TRBD1 matches 8 bases. The CDR3 consists of 14 residues. Losses at the gene ends were 6 bases for V and 1 base for J; bases not matched to a gene: 7. Germline CDR1 is SQVTM and CDR2 is ANQGSEA. The CDR3 DNA sequence: TGCAGCGTCAAGGACAGGGTGAGGAACACTGAAGCTTTCTTT. This codes for CSVKDRVRNTEAFF.

This clonotype was seen ten or more times. The V and J genes are TRBV10-3 and TRBJ1-2; D is possibly TRBD1 (5 bases). CDR1 and CDR2 from the germline V gene are ENHRY and SYGVKD. The CDR3 has 15 amino acids. V was clipped by 4 bases and J by 0 bases, with 12 bases between them. This chain's CDR3 is CAISADSRANYGYTF. As DNA, the CDR3 is TGTGCCATCAGTGCAGACAGTCGAGCTAACTATGGCTACACCTTC.

There are many counts of this clonotype. This sequence joins TRBV7-9 and TRBJ2-1; D perhaps matches TRBD2 (7 bases). There are 16 residues in the CDR3. Germline CDR1 reads SEHNR; CDR2 reads FQNEAQ (reference sequence). The ends were cut back, 3 bases at V and 1 base at J, with 13 bases in the middle. Here the CDR3 DNA reads TGTGCCAGCAGCTTTCTGGGGGGGCAATCCTACAATGAGCAGTTCTTC. Protein: CASSFLGGQSYNEQFF.

This clonotype was picked up a small number of times. This chain links TRBV4-1 with TRBJ1-6; D call uncertain. CDR3 length equals 16 residues. Germline loops: CDR1 MGHRA, CDR2 YSYEKL. Trimming shortened V by 0 bases and J by 7 bases, and 13 bases separated the two germline ends. The DNA of the CDR3 is TGCGCCAGCAGCCAAGAGCGCCATGGACGGAATTCACCCCTCCACTTT. It translates to CASSQERHGRNSPLHF.

This chain links TRBV12-3 or TRBV12-4 with TRBJ1-2; D is ambiguous. This CDR3 is built from 13 residues. Trimming pared 7 bases from V and 8 bases from J, leaving 17 bases between. The CDR3 bases are TGTGCCAGCACCCCTCAGCTACTTGTCGGCTACACCTTC. Translation gives CASTPQLLVGYTF.

This clonotype was seen ten or more times. The rearrangement links TRBV6-6 to TRBJ2-7; possible D gene TRBD2, 5 bases. Germline CDR1 MNHNY, CDR2 SVGAGI (reference sequence). This CDR3 contains 13 residues. V lost 4 bases and J 2 bases, leaving 9 bases between the germline ends. The CDR3 nucleotides are TGTGCCAGCAGTTCCGGGGTGACCTACGAGCAGTACGTC. Translating gives CASSSGVTYEQYV.

In its sample, this clonotype was seen a few times. V usage is TRBV7-9 and J usage is TRBJ2-1, with D uncertain. V was clipped by 5 bases and J by 0 bases, with 8 bases between them. CDR1 and CDR2 from the germline V gene are SEHNR and FQNEAQ (reference sequence). The CDR3 is made up of 14 amino acids. The chain's CDR3 is CASSPSFSYNEQFF. CDR3 nucleotides: TGTGCCAGCAGCCCCAGCTTCTCCTACAATGAGCAGTTCTTC.

This clonotype showed up many times. The chain couples TRBV30 to TRBJ2-1; TRBD1 might be the D (5 bases). Germline CDR1 is GTSNPN and CDR2 is SVGIG (reference sequence). This CDR3 is built from 12 residues. Trimming stripped 2 bases from V and 10 bases from J, with 12 bases between. Here the CDR3 reads CAWSPQVWEQFF. The CDR3 region has the DNA TGTGCCTGGAGTCCACAGGTTTGGGAGCAGTTCTTC.

This clonotype came up a few times. DNA of the CDR3: TGCGCCAGCAGTCCAGGGTCGAGGTCTGGAAACACCATATATTTT. As protein: CASSPGSRSGNTIYF. This chain connects TRBV23-1 to TRBJ1-3; D may be TRBD1 (5 bases). TRBV23-1 falls under the ORF class, with uncertain function. The CDR3 is made up of 15 amino acids. The V and J ends lost 4 bases and 1 base respectively, with 11 bases between them.

This clonotype was observed many times. V usage is TRBV7-9 and J usage is TRBJ1-2; D is undetermined. Germline V gene data show CDR1 as SEHNR and CDR2 as FQNEAQ (reference sequence). The CDR3 extends over 15 amino acids. Trimming took 1 base from V and 6 from J, leaving 15 bases between them. CDR3 sequence (DNA): TGTGCCAGCAGCTTAGAAGAGGGAGGTGTAGATGGCTACACCTTC. It specifies CASSLEEGGVDGYTF.

This clonotype was picked up many times. The chain links TRBV7-8 to TRBJ2-5, with D perhaps matching TRBD2 (6 bases). Trimming removed 1 base from V and 3 bases from J, with 12 bases in between. The CDR3 loop spans 15 amino acids. In germline, CDR1 is SGHVS, CDR2 FQNEAQ. DNA of the CDR3: TGTGCCAGCAGCTTAGAAGGACTACCGAAAGAGACCCAGTACTTC. As protein: CASSLEGLPKETQYF.